This T cell receptor beta chain comes out of a study of shared clonotypes between healthy human individuals. Partitioning of CD4+ cells yielded a CD45RA+ naive subset and a CD45RA-negative memory subset. J gave up 3 bases and V 7 bases, and 10 bases lay outside the gene matches. This CDR3 is built from 15 residues. Germline-derived CDR1 and CDR2 are MNHEY and SVGAGI. Sequencing used immunoSEQ multiplex PCR; TCRdb keeps in-frame clones, though not all of them. The repertoire holds 2 million to 3 million clones, with roughly 93% as singletons. This chain joins TRBV6-5 and TRBJ2-7; 9 nucleotides line up with TRBD2. The TCR originated in a man between 18 and 29 years old in good health. Some clones in this sample may be carry-over from other donors' samples. Material for sequencing was naive CD4+ T cells from PBMCs. Subset meaning: CD45RA+ positively selected. The CDR3 is CASTSPTSGFYEQYF. CDR3 in DNA: TGTGCCAGCACTTCCCCGACTAGCGGATTCTACGAGCAGTACTTC.